One sample yielded the 30 T cell receptor beta chains listed below, sequenced in a study of blood T cell repertoires in COVID-19. Measured with immunoSEQ multiplex PCR; TCRdb has only the in-frame clones, and not every one. The repertoire has roughly 350,000 clones, roughly 90% of them found once; the top ten carry approximately 17%. The sample taken for sequencing was PBMCs or T cells enriched from blood (not recorded which). These receptors came from a woman in her twenties or thirties who had recovered from COVID-19.

The chain is built from TRBV1 and TRBJ2-5; TRBD2 reflects the table's D call only, with no check against the DNA. TRBV1 is marked as a pseudogene. This CDR3 is 17 amino acids long. The CDR3 region is CTSSQLTLAGNQETQYF. CDR3 coding DNA: TGCACCAGCAGCCAACTCACACTAGCGGGGAACCAAGAGACCCAGTACTTC.

CDR3 in amino acids: CASSFSLGTYSPLHF. For the CDR3, the DNA is TGTGCCAGCAGCTTTAGCTTGGGTACCTATTCACCCCTCCACTTT. The V gene is TRBV4-2, the J gene TRBJ1-6; no clear D. This CDR3 has 15 amino acids. Per germline, CDR1 LGHNA and CDR2 YNFKEQ. Deletions cut 5 bases from V and 8 bases from J, with 16 bases between.

For the CDR3, the DNA is TGCGCCAGCAGCTTACGTGAGAGTCGCGACACTGAAGCTTTCTTT. Its protein is CASSLRESRDTEAFF. The V and J genes are TRBV5-1 and TRBJ1-1; D is unclear. The CDR3 has 15 amino acids. The germline gives CDR1 SGHRS, CDR2 YFSETQ. V lost 2 bases, J lost 3 bases, and 14 bases lay in between.

The V call is TRBV10-2, the J call TRBJ2-3; perhaps TRBD2 as D (6 bases). The CDR3 extends over 14 amino acids. The V end lost 6 bases, the J end lost 4 bases, and 14 bases lay between the germline ends. The V gene's germline CDR1 is WSHSY and CDR2 SAAADI. The CDR3 DNA is TGCGCCAGCAGGACCTCCTTAGCGGCAGATACGCAGTATTTT. It encodes CASRTSLAADTQYF.

This clone was detected once. V is TRBV11-2 and J is TRBJ1-6; D not certain. Trimming shortened V by 5 bases and J by 7 bases, and 6 bases separated the two germline ends. The CDR3 spans 12 residues. Germline V gene data show CDR1 as SGHAT and CDR2 as FQNNGV. The CDR3 DNA is TGTGCCAGCAGCCTCCCGAATTCACCCCTCCACTTT. Translation: CASSLPNSPLHF.

The J gene is TRBJ2-1, the V gene TRBV5-1; 9 bases are a match to TRBD2. From germline, CDR1 is SGHRS and CDR2 YFSETQ. V shed 1 base and J 7 bases; nucleotides not matched to a gene: 6. The CDR3 is 15 amino acids. CDR3 DNA sequence: TGCGCCAGCAGCTTGCAGCGGGGGGCGAGGAATGAGCAGTTCTTC. Amino acids: CASSLQRGARNEQFF. Looking up the rest from reference TRBV5-1 and TRBJ2-1 gives the full variable domain: KAGVTQTPRYLIKTRGQQVTLSCSPISGHRSVSWYQQTPGQGLQFLFEYFSETQRNKGNFPGRFSGRQFSNSRSEMNVSTLELGDSALYLCASSLQRGARNEQFFGPGTRLTVL.

The V gene is TRBV28, the J gene TRBJ1-2, with D maybe TRBD1 (6 bases). CDR1 and CDR2 (germline): MDHEN, SYDVKM. The CDR3 runs 14 residues. Trimming left V 3 bases short and J 4 bases short, with 12 bases between. The DNA for the CDR3 is TGTGCCAGCAGTTTTCAGGGGATCCTCTATGGCTACACCTTC. The encoded protein is CASSFQGILYGYTF.

The chain combines TRBV7-3 with TRBJ2-7; D gene unclear. The V end was cut by 5 bases, the J end by 6 bases, with 14 bases between. Germline V gene data show CDR1 as SGHTA and CDR2 as FQGTGA. The CDR3 totals 13 residues. The CDR3 here is CASSPTPGGEQYF. CDR3 DNA sequence: TGTGCCAGCAGCCCCACCCCTGGCGGCGAGCAGTACTTC. Together with reference TRBV7-3 and TRBJ2-7, the CDR3 gives the full variable domain: GAGVSQTPSNKVTEKGKYVELRCDPISGHTALYWYRQSLGQGPEFLIYFQGTGAADDSGLPNDRFFAVRPEGSVSTLKIQRTERGDSAVYLCASSPTPGGEQYFGPGTRLTVT.

The sample holds one count of this clone. The chain is built from TRBV24-1 and TRBJ1-4; no clear D. This CDR3 is built from 13 residues. V gave up 9 bases and J gave up 5 bases, with 12 bases separating them. The V gene's germline CDR1 is KGHDR and CDR2 SFDVKD. CDR3 sequence (DNA): TGTGCCACCGAGGAGAGTCTAAATGAAAAACTGTTTTTT. This gives the protein CATEESLNEKLFF.

The rearrangement uses TRBV2 and TRBJ1-2; no definite D call. V lost 2 bases and J lost 4, with 5 bases in between. The CDR3 has 12 amino acids. Germline-derived CDR1 and CDR2 are SNHLY and FYNNEI. CDR3 DNA: TGTGCCAGCAGTGAACCCGTCTATGGCTACACCTTC. This codes for CASSEPVYGYTF. Variable domain in full (rest from reference TRBV2 and TRBJ1-2): EPEVTQTPSHQVTQMGQEVILRCVPISNHLYFYWYRQILGQKVEFLVSFYNNEISEKSEIFDDQFSVERPDGSNFTLKIRSTKLEDSAMYFCASSEPVYGYTFGSGTRLTVV.

V usage is TRBV28 and J usage is TRBJ1-3; weak D call: TRBD1 (6 bases). Germline values: CDR1 MDHEN, CDR2 SYDVKM. Trimming pared 5 bases from V and 0 bases from J, leaving 11 bases between. There are 15 residues in the CDR3. The chain's CDR3 is CASSADSYSGNTIYF. The CDR3 DNA follows: TGTGCCAGCAGTGCGGACAGTTACTCTGGAAACACCATATATTTT.

The J gene is TRBJ2-6, the V gene TRBV4-2, with TRBD2 as a possible D gene (5 bases). The CDR3 sequence is 17 residues long. CDR1 is LGHNA, CDR2 YNFKEQ, per germline. The V end was cut by 0 bases, the J end by 0 bases, with 9 bases between. CDR3 residues: CASSQDWGDSGANVLTF. DNA for the CDR3: TGTGCCAGCAGCCAAGATTGGGGAGACTCTGGGGCCAACGTCCTGACTTTC.

This chain joins TRBV29-1 and TRBJ1-5; 7 nucleotides line up with TRBD1. The CDR3 is 14 residues long. Trimming removed 4 bases from V and 2 bases from J; junction bases left unmatched: 5. Germline V gene sequence: CDR1 SQVTM, CDR2 ANQGSEA. CDR3 bases: TGCAGCGTTGGACAGGGTCAAGGCAATCAGCCCCAGCATTTT. Its protein is CSVGQGQGNQPQHF.

The rearrangement uses TRBV3-1 (or the pseudogene TRBV3-2) and TRBJ1-1, with a tentative D call TRBD1 (6 bases). This CDR3 has 14 amino acids. CDR1 and CDR2 from the germline V gene are LGHDT and YNNKEL (reference sequence). Trimming pared 5 bases from V and 8 bases from J, leaving 18 bases between. CDR3 amino acids: CASSAVRGAGEAFF. The CDR3 DNA is TGTGCCAGCAGCGCCGTCCGGGGGGCGGGGGAAGCTTTCTTT.

The chain has TRBV11-2 and TRBJ2-1; tentatively, D is TRBD2 (5 bases). Germline CDR1 SGHAT, CDR2 FQNNGV. Between the trimmed V and J ends, which lost 1 base and 7 bases, there was a span of 14 bases. The CDR3 runs 15 residues. DNA of the CDR3: TGTGCCAGCAGCTTAGTCCGGGAAGTACTGAATGAGCAGTTCTTC. It codes for CASSLVREVLNEQFF.

This clone appeared a single time. The chain has TRBV28 and TRBJ1-1; D might be TRBD1 (5 bases). This CDR3 region has 13 residues. V lost 3 bases, J lost 4 bases, and 9 bases lay in between. Germline values: CDR1 MDHEN, CDR2 SYDVKM. The CDR3 spells CASSFSRVTEAFF. The CDR3 nucleotides read TGTGCCAGCAGTTTTTCCAGGGTCACTGAAGCTTTCTTT.

J is TRBJ2-7 and V is TRBV7-2, with TRBD2 matching 11 bases. The J segment lost 6 bases and the V segment lost 1 base, leaving 5 bases of the junction unmatched. The CDR3 has 15 residues. The germline CDR1 and CDR2 sequences are SGHTA and FQGNSA. CDR3 in amino acids: CASSLGLAGGFEQYF. The DNA for the CDR3 is TGTGCCAGCAGCTTAGGGTTAGCGGGAGGGTTCGAGCAGTACTTC.

This chain joins TRBV27 and TRBJ2-2; 8 bases match TRBD2. CDR1 is MNHEY and CDR2 is SMNVEV in the germline V gene (reference sequence). This CDR3 contains 15 residues. V was clipped by 7 bases and J by 2 bases; unmatched bases: 6. This CDR3 is CASNSGSSNTGELFF. CDR3 bases: TGTGCCAGCAACAGCGGGAGTTCAAACACCGGGGAGCTGTTTTTT.

The CDR3 spells CASSLGGFQYEQYF. The CDR3 DNA reads TGTGCCAGCAGTTTAGGAGGGTTTCAATACGAGCAGTACTTC. The J gene is TRBJ2-7, the V gene TRBV28, with D possibly TRBD2 on 6 matching bases. The length of the CDR3 is 14 residues. Germline lookup yields CDR1 MDHEN and CDR2 SYDVKM. V lost 2 bases, J lost 4 bases, and 12 bases lay in between.

The gene calls are TRBV7-3 and TRBJ2-5; maybe TRBD2 (5 bases). There are 14 residues in the CDR3. With 10 bases removed from V and 4 bases from J, the gap between germline ends came to 19 bases. CDR1 SGHTA and CDR2 FQGTGA come from the germline V gene. This CDR3 reads CATISRGIGETQYF. In DNA, the CDR3 is TGTGCCACCATTTCCCGGGGAATTGGAGAGACCCAGTACTTC.

V and J are TRBV28 and TRBJ1-2; D is unclear. The CDR3 spans 14 residues. Germline-derived CDR1 and CDR2 are MDHEN and SYDVKM. V lost 5 bases and J lost 4, with 14 bases in between. The CDR3 here is CASSPETSIYGYTF. CDR3 nucleotide sequence: TGTGCCAGCAGTCCCGAGACTTCGATCTATGGCTACACCTTC.

The chain employs TRBV28 and TRBJ1-4; D not certain. Germline V gene data show CDR1 as MDHEN and CDR2 as SYDVKM. With 2 bases removed from V and 4 bases from J, the gap between germline ends came to 8 bases. This CDR3 spans 14 amino acids. The DNA for the CDR3 is TGTGCCAGCAGTTTAAGTGAGAGTAATGAAAAACTGTTTTTT. This gives the protein CASSLSESNEKLFF.

A note on this clone: Other nucleotide sequences from this sample produce the same CDR3. J is TRBJ2-3 and V is TRBV7-3; 8 positions match TRBD2. The CDR3 has 14 amino acids. V lost 5 bases, J lost 0 bases, and 1 base stayed unmatched. The V gene's germline CDR1 is SGHTA and CDR2 FQGTGA. The CDR3 sequence is CASSRGGSTDTQYF. The CDR3 nucleotides read TGTGCCAGCAGCCGCGGGGGGAGCACAGATACGCAGTATTTT.

The chain joins TRBV5-4 to TRBJ1-6, with D perhaps TRBD1 (5 bases). The CDR3 loop spans 16 amino acids. Trimming shortened V by 0 bases and J by 1 base, and 8 bases separated the two germline ends. Germline V CDR1 and CDR2: SGHNT, YYREEE (reference sequence). In DNA form, the CDR3 reads TGTGCCAGCAGCTTGGCCGGGGGATCCTATAATTCACCCCTCCACTTT. Its translation: CASSLAGGSYNSPLHF.

This chain uses TRBV7-8 with TRBJ1-5; D uncertain. The CDR3 extends over 13 amino acids. With 1 base removed from V and 6 bases from J, the gap between germline ends came to 7 bases. Germline CDR1 SGHVS, CDR2 FQNEAQ. The CDR3 DNA reads TGTGCCAGCAGCTTAGGTTACGGTCAGCCCCAGCATTTT. It is translated as CASSLGYGQPQHF.

The chain recombines TRBV27 with TRBJ2-3, with 7 bases identical to TRBD2. The CDR3 is made up of 16 amino acids. J was trimmed by 4 bases and V by 2 bases; bases with no gene match: 9. Germline V gene lookup returns CDR1 MNHEY and CDR2 SMNVEV (reference sequence). This chain's CDR3 is CASSLLAGASADTQYF. The CDR3, as DNA: TGTGCCAGCAGTTTACTCGCGGGAGCGTCCGCAGATACGCAGTATTTT.

The table lists this clone with a few counts. CDR3 loop: CASSPVDRLSYGYTF. The DNA for the CDR3 is TGTGCCAGTAGTCCAGTGGACAGGCTCTCCTATGGCTACACCTTC. The rearrangement links TRBV19 to TRBJ1-2; 7 bases fit TRBD1. CDR1 and CDR2 (germline): LNHDA, SQIVND (reference sequence). The CDR3 is 15 amino acids. J lost 4 bases, V lost 5 bases, and 10 bases had no gene match.

This clone was found once. J is TRBJ2-7 and V is TRBV19; no clear D gene. The CDR3 extends over 12 amino acids. V dropped 6 bases and J dropped 3 bases, with 9 bases sitting between them. Germline V gene sequence: CDR1 LNHDA, CDR2 SQIVND (reference sequence). In DNA form, the CDR3 reads TGTGCCAGTAGCACGGGTGGCTACGAGCAGTACTTC. Translated: CASSTGGYEQYF.

This chain links TRBV6-5 with TRBJ1-1; D uncertain. Trimming took 5 bases from V and 0 from J, leaving 7 bases between them. CDR1 and CDR2 (germline): MNHEY, SVGAGI. The CDR3 extends over 13 amino acids. The chain's CDR3 is CASSPTVNTEAFF. CDR3 DNA: TGTGCCAGCAGTCCTACCGTGAACACTGAAGCTTTCTTT.

This chain joins TRBV7-2 and TRBJ2-2; a weak D match, TRBD1 (5 bases). Germline CDR1 is SGHTA and CDR2 is FQGNSA. This CDR3 spans 16 amino acids. V was shortened by 4 bases and J by 5 bases, with 17 bases between the two germline ends. The CDR3 is CASSSGSRRRTGELFF. The CDR3 coding sequence is TGTGCCAGCAGCTCAGGGTCGCGTCGGAGAACCGGGGAGCTGTTTTTT. Full variable domain (outside the CDR3, taken from reference TRBV7-2 and TRBJ2-2): GAGVSQSPSNKVTEKGKDVELRCDPISGHTALYWYRQSLGQGLEFLIYFQGNSAPDKSGLPSDRFSAERTGGSVSTLTIQRTQQEDSAVYLCASSSGSRRRTGELFFGEGSRLTVL.